These 17 T cell receptor beta chains share one sample of origin, sequenced in a study of shared clonotypes between healthy human individuals. Assay used: immunoSEQ multiplex PCR; TCRdb lists only in-frame clones, some missing. Of about 2.3 million clones detected, approximately 95% appear once; the ten largest clones hold 0.39%. The sample comprised naive CD4+ T cells from PBMCs. This sample's subset: CD45RA+ positively selected. The origin of the receptors is a man aged 18 to 29 in good health. Some clones in this sample may be carry-over from other donors' samples.

The V call is TRBV5-6, the J call TRBJ2-1; 9 bases match TRBD2. Trimming at V came to 3 bases and at J to 7 bases, leaving 14 bases not matched to a gene. Germline CDR1 reads SGHDT; CDR2 reads YYEEEE. This CDR3 contains 17 residues. CDR3 amino acids: CASSSPERGRAGNEQFF. CDR3 coding DNA: TGTGCCAGCAGCTCCCCGGAGCGCGGGAGGGCCGGGAATGAGCAGTTCTTC. Full variable domain (missing parts from reference TRBV5-6 and TRBJ2-1): DAGVTQSPTHLIKTRGQQVTLRCSPKSGHDTVSWYQQALGQGPQFIFQYYEEEERQRGNFPDRFSGHQFPNYSSELNVNALLLGDSALYLCASSSPERGRAGNEQFFGPGTRLTVL.

Only one count was recorded for this clone. Other nucleotide sequences in the sample specify the same CDR3. The J gene is TRBJ1-2, the V gene TRBV6-1; D ambiguous. CDR3 size: 12 residues. Germline values: CDR1 MNHNS, CDR2 SASEGT. Trimming took off 6 bases at V and 0 bases at J, with 5 bases between the two ends. CDR3 bases: TGTGCCAGCAGCGCCGCTAACTATGGCTACACCTTC. Amino acid sequence: CASSAANYGYTF.

This clone appeared a single time. The chain uses TRBV19 and TRBJ2-3; TRBD1 is a possible D gene (6 bases). CDR1 LNHDA and CDR2 SQIVND come from the germline V gene (reference sequence). Trimming pared 6 bases from V and 1 base from J, leaving 8 bases between. CDR3 size: 13 residues. CDR3 region: CASRAGGTDTQYF. The CDR3 bases are TGTGCCAGTAGGGCAGGGGGCACAGATACGCAGTATTTT.

The chain carries TRBV5-6 and TRBJ1-1, with no clear D. The CDR3 sequence is 16 residues long. The V end lost 3 bases, the J end lost 4 bases, and 19 bases lay between the germline ends. Germline CDR1 is SGHDT and CDR2 is YYEEEE. CDR3 region: CASSWGGRLWITEAFF. Here the CDR3 DNA reads TGTGCCAGCAGCTGGGGTGGTAGGTTGTGGATCACTGAAGCTTTCTTT.

The chain couples TRBV5-1 to TRBJ1-2; 7 bases are shared with TRBD1. The CDR3 runs 13 residues. Germline V gene sequence: CDR1 SGHRS, CDR2 YFSETQ. J was trimmed by 6 bases and V by 7 bases; bases with no gene match: 9. The CDR3 spells CASSFGTADGYTF. DNA for the CDR3: TGCGCCAGCTCCTTCGGGACAGCCGATGGCTACACCTTC.

This sequence joins TRBV7-9 and TRBJ2-5; the match to TRBD1 covers 8 bases. Germline-derived CDR1 and CDR2 are SEHNR and FQNEAQ (reference sequence). The junction had 10 bases not matched to a gene; V was cut back by 5 bases and J by 5 bases. The CDR3 length is 15 residues. The CDR3 region has the DNA TGTGCCAGCAGCAATTTCAGGGGGCGACGGGAGACCCAGTACTTC. Its translation: CASSNFRGRRETQYF. The full variable domain, with the rest looked up from reference TRBV7-9 and TRBJ2-5, is DTGVSQNPRHKITKRGQNVTFRCDPISEHNRLYWYRQTLGQGPEFLTYFQNEAQLEKSRLLSDRFSAERPKGSFSTLEIQRTEQGDSAMYLCASSNFRGRRETQYFGPGTRLLVL.

In this sample, this clone turned up once. CDR3 nucleotides: TGTGCCAGCACCTCGGGGGAGATAAGCACAGATACGCAGTATTTT. Encoded protein: CASTSGEISTDTQYF. The chain carries TRBV28 and TRBJ2-3; possible D gene TRBD2, 6 bases. This CDR3 has 15 amino acids. V was shortened by 7 bases and J by 0 bases, with 14 bases between the two germline ends. Germline CDR1 is MDHEN and CDR2 is SYDVKM.

The chain recombines TRBV20-1 with TRBJ1-2; D gene ambiguous. The CDR3 has 11 amino acids. Germline values: CDR1 DFQATT, CDR2 SNEGSKA (reference sequence). V was pared by 3 bases and J by 7 bases, with 9 bases between. The CDR3 DNA reads as TGCAGTGCTAGGGTAGAGGGTGGCTACACCTTC. It specifies CSARVEGGYTF.

The chain joins TRBV6-1 to TRBJ1-5; unclear D gene. Per germline, CDR1 MNHNS and CDR2 SASEGT. V was shortened by 4 bases and J by 0 bases, with 10 bases between the two germline ends. The CDR3 contains 15 residues. The CDR3 region has the DNA TGTGCCAGCAGTGTCGTCTCGTATAGCAATCAGCCCCAGCATTTT. This codes for CASSVVSYSNQPQHF.

The gene calls are TRBV18 and TRBJ2-1; D perhaps matches TRBD2 (5 bases). Germline V gene sequence: CDR1 KGHSH, CDR2 LQKENI. There are 14 residues in the CDR3. The V end was cut by 3 bases, the J end by 5 bases, with 11 bases between. The CDR3 reads CASSPWTGNNEQFF. DNA of the CDR3: TGTGCCAGCTCACCCTGGACGGGAAACAATGAGCAGTTCTTC.

V and J are TRBV28 and TRBJ1-2; the match to TRBD1 covers 9 bases. CDR1 and CDR2 from the germline V gene are MDHEN and SYDVKM. This CDR3 comprises 14 residues. Trimming took 11 bases from V and 4 from J; bases not matched to a gene: 11. CDR3 loop: CAAQTGGRAYGYTF. DNA of the CDR3: TGTGCCGCCCAGACAGGGGGAAGGGCCTATGGCTACACCTTC.

On this clone: Additional DNA sequences in this sample encode the identical CDR3. The rearrangement uses TRBV11-2 and TRBJ2-1; D is undetermined. The germline gives CDR1 SGHAT, CDR2 FQNNGV. This CDR3 spans 13 amino acids. Trimming cost V 0 bases and J 5 bases, with 5 bases left between them. DNA for the CDR3: TGTGCCAGCAGCTTAGATCGGCACAATGAGCAGTTCTTC. Translated: CASSLDRHNEQFF.

The J gene is TRBJ1-5, the V gene TRBV28, with D possibly being TRBD1 (5 bases). The germline V and J ends were trimmed by 5 bases and 1 base, with 18 bases remaining between them. CDR3 length equals 17 residues. Germline V gene sequence: CDR1 MDHEN, CDR2 SYDVKM. CDR3 loop: CASSPTGRGLSNQPQHF. CDR3 DNA: TGTGCCAGCAGTCCGACGGGAAGGGGCTTAAGCAATCAGCCCCAGCATTTT.

Only one count was recorded for this clone. The chain employs TRBV28 and TRBJ2-7, with 10 bases aligning to TRBD1. There are 16 residues in the CDR3. The germline gives CDR1 MDHEN, CDR2 SYDVKM. The J segment lost 0 bases and the V segment lost 5 bases, leaving 7 bases of the junction unmatched. The DNA for the CDR3 is TGTGCCAGCAGTCGCCTGGGACAGGGGAGCTCCTACGAGCAGTACTTC. Amino acids: CASSRLGQGSSYEQYF.

This clone was recorded once. This rearrangement joins TRBV5-6 to TRBJ2-5; 7 nucleotides line up with TRBD1. The CDR3 extends over 14 amino acids. Losses at the gene ends were 3 bases for V and 7 bases for J; bases not matched to a gene: 9. Per germline, CDR1 SGHDT and CDR2 YYEEEE. This CDR3 is CASSSRQGSATQYF. CDR3 DNA: TGTGCCAGCAGCTCTAGACAGGGTAGCGCGACCCAGTACTTC.

The chain recombines TRBV19 with TRBJ2-3, with D possibly called TRBD1 or TRBD2 (6 bases each). V lost 9 bases, J lost 4 bases, and 17 bases lay in between. Germline V gene sequence: CDR1 LNHDA, CDR2 SQIVND (reference sequence). This CDR3 has 14 amino acids. This chain's CDR3 is CASRRGLRADTQYF. The CDR3 DNA reads TGTGCCAGCCGACGGGGGCTCAGGGCAGATACGCAGTATTTT.

This clone occurred a few times. The chain has TRBV28 and TRBJ1-1; TRBD1 matches at 7 bases. V gave up 3 bases and J gave up 11 bases; unmatched junction bases: 15. CDR1 is MDHEN and CDR2 is SYDVKM in the germline V gene. The CDR3 is made up of 15 amino acids. Here the CDR3 DNA reads TGTGCCAGCAGTTTCACTGGACAAGGGGGGACAGCTGCTTTCTTT. Translating it yields CASSFTGQGGTAAFF.